This T cell receptor beta chain was found in a study of cytomegalovirus exposure and HLA in healthy donors. Study-wide background: The same platform was used for the 110 or so validation repertoires as for the 600 to 700 first-cohort repertoires, as reported in a later analysis.

Germline loops: CDR1 SGDLS, CDR2 YYNGEE. The CDR3 has 15 residues. With V trimmed by 3 bases and J by 1 base, 4 bases remained unmatched. It was the roughly 130-subject validation cohort, separate from the roughly 700-subject first cohort, to which the donors belonged. Method: immunoSEQ multiplex PCR; TCRdb's copy keeps in-frame clones and lacks some. Of fewer than 130,000 clones detected, around 87% appear once; the ten largest clones hold more than 1.4%. Specimen: PBMCs. The chain has TRBV9 and TRBJ2-3, with 8 bases lining up with TRBD1. The sequence came from a young woman in good health and CMV-seropositive. The CDR3 DNA reads TGTGCCAGCAGCGACCGGGACAGGCGCACAGATACGCAGTATTTT. Translation: CASSDRDRRTDTQYF.